These T cell receptor beta chains were read from a single sample in a study of blood T cell repertoires in COVID-19. Sequencing was performed with immunoSEQ multiplex PCR; in TCRdb, only in-frame clones are kept and a portion is missing. This table has 320,000 or so clones, less than 90% appearing once. Sample: PBMCs or T cells enriched from blood (not recorded which). The receptors here all came from a young woman who had recovered from COVID-19. Both conserved end residues are part of each CDR3. Each record gives: V gene, J gene, D gene, clone size, CDR3 protein, CDR3 DNA. D genes are given only for firm matches. Clone sizes are given selectively: once, few, many, or a class where the clone is expanded.

>TRBV30|TRBJ2-1|TRBD2|-
CAWSVGLGAGGPHNEQFF
TGTGCCTGGAGTGTAGGGTTGGGAGCGGGGGGGCCCCACAATGAGCAGTTCTTC
>TRBV6-1|TRBJ2-5|-|-
CASSELDEGGETQYF
TGTGCCAGCAGTGAATTGGATGAGGGAGGAGAGACCCAGTACTTC
>TRBV10-1|TRBJ1-1|-|-
CASSRQPRTEAFF
TGCGCCAGCAGTCGACAGCCGAGGACTGAAGCTTTCTTT
>TRBV13|TRBJ1-1|TRBD1|-
CASSRLTSGQGHTEAFF
TGTGCCAGCAGCCGCCTTACGAGTGGACAGGGCCACACTGAAGCTTTCTTT
>TRBV19|TRBJ1-5|TRBD1|few
CASSRDRVSPDANQPQHF
TGTGCCAGTAGCAGAGACAGGGTCTCCCCAGATGCCAATCAGCCCCAGCATTTT
>TRBV28|TRBJ2-7|TRBD1|-
CASRSPGQGTGEQYF
TGTGCCAGCAGGTCTCCGGGACAGGGTACCGGCGAGCAGTACTTC
>TRBV5-1|TRBJ1-2|-|-
CASSPDRNYGYTF
TGCGCCAGCAGCCCCGACAGGAACTATGGCTACACCTTC
>TRBV6-1|TRBJ2-7|-|-
CASSEASGRGYEQYF
TGTGCCAGCAGTGAAGCGTCGGGCAGGGGCTACGAGCAGTACTTC
>TRBV19|TRBJ2-2|-|-
CASTSPNTGELFF
TGTGCCAGTACGAGCCCGAACACCGGGGAGCTGTTTTTT
>TRBV15|TRBJ1-5|-|-
CATSRDTGRDQPQHF
TGTGCCACCAGCAGAGACACAGGGAGGGATCAGCCCCAGCATTTT
>TRBV7-8|TRBJ1-6|TRBD1|-
CASSKGQGGSPLHF
TGTGCCAGCAGCAAGGGACAGGGGGGATCACCCCTCCACTTT
>TRBV6-5|TRBJ2-7|-|-
CASSTGNHEQYF
TGTGCCAGCAGTACAGGGAACCACGAGCAGTACTTC
>TRBV9|TRBJ2-5|TRBD2|-
CASSGTSGNQETQYF
TGTGCCAGCAGCGGGACTAGCGGGAACCAAGAGACCCAGTACTTC
>TRBV6-5|TRBJ1-2|TRBD1|-
CASSRAGGPYGYTF
TGTGCCAGCAGTCGAGCAGGGGGTCCCTATGGCTACACCTTC
>TRBV6-5|TRBJ1-2|-|once
CASSYNYGQNYGYTF
TGTGCCAGCAGTTATAATTACGGACAGAACTATGGCTACACCTTC
>TRBV28|TRBJ1-3|-|-
CASSFQGSRNTIYF
TGTGCCAGCAGTTTCCAGGGTTCCAGAAACACCATATATTTT
>TRBV27|TRBJ1-2|-|-
CASSQPVDGANYGYTF
TGTGCCAGCAGCCAGCCCGTTGACGGAGCTAACTATGGCTACACCTTC
>TRBV10-3|TRBJ1-5|-|-
CAISESGQPQHF
TGTGCCATCAGTGAGTCCGGTCAGCCCCAGCATTTT
>TRBV6-6|TRBJ1-5|-|-
CASSYGQGQSNQPQHF
TGTGCCAGCAGTTACGGGCAGGGCCAAAGCAATCAGCCCCAGCATTTT
>TRBV6-5|TRBJ2-1|-|-
CTTGTPYNEQFF
TGTACAACCGGGACACCTTACAATGAGCAGTTCTTC
>TRBV18|TRBJ1-5|TRBD1|-
CASSPPGQGKQPQHF
TGTGCCAGCTCACCACCGGGACAGGGGAAACAGCCCCAGCATTTT
>TRBV25-1|TRBJ2-5|TRBD1|-
CASGDRGLLQETQYF
TGTGCCAGTGGGGACAGGGGGCTCCTCCAAGAGACCCAGTACTTC
>TRBV10-2|TRBJ2-7|TRBD1|-
CASSKIPGQDSYEQYF
TGCGCCAGCAGTAAGATACCGGGACAGGACTCCTACGAGCAGTACTTC
>TRBV9|TRBJ2-7|-|-
CASSVGEVRDYEQYF
TGTGCCAGCAGCGTAGGAGAGGTCCGGGACTACGAGCAGTACTTC
>TRBV6-1|TRBJ1-6|TRBD1|once
CASSATGTGGYNSPLHF
TGTGCCAGCAGTGCGACCGGGACAGGGGGTTATAATTCACCCCTCCACTTT
>TRBV10-3|TRBJ2-7|-|-
CAISESRGNEQYF
TGTGCCATCAGTGAGTCGAGAGGGAACGAGCAGTACTTC
>TRBV7-6|TRBJ2-3|TRBD2|-
CASSLGLAGSTDTQYF
TGTGCCAGCAGCTTGGGACTAGCGGGTAGCACAGATACGCAGTATTTT
>TRBV28|TRBJ1-1|-|few
CASRGRPEAFF
TGTGCCAGCAGGGGCCGTCCTGAAGCTTTCTTT
>TRBV5-4|TRBJ2-2|-|-
CASSLSGVPGELFF
TGTGCCAGCAGCTTGTCGGGGGTGCCCGGGGAGCTGTTTTTT
>TRBV28|TRBJ1-6|-|-
CASFWGGGGNNSPLHF
TGTGCCAGCTTCTGGGGGGGCGGGGGAAATAATTCACCCCTCCACTTT
>TRBV30|TRBJ2-2|TRBD1|once
CAWSDRGDGELFF
TGTGCCTGGAGTGACAGGGGTGACGGGGAGCTGTTTTTT
>TRBV18|TRBJ1-4|-|-
CASEYKKLFF
TGTGCCAGTGAGTATAAAAAACTGTTTTTT
>TRBV2|TRBJ1-2|-|-
CASSGAGDYGYTF
TGTGCCAGCAGTGGTGCAGGGGACTATGGCTACACCTTC
>TRBV27|TRBJ2-7|-|few
CASRSRSPTYEQYF
TGTGCCAGCAGATCTCGGTCCCCTACCTACGAGCAGTACTTC
>TRBV30|TRBJ1-4|-|-
CAWSVKGSNEKLFF
TGTGCCTGGAGTGTAAAAGGGAGTAATGAAAAACTGTTTTTT
>TRBV27|TRBJ1-1|-|-
CASRQGPNTEAFF
TGTGCCAGCAGACAGGGACCGAACACTGAAGCTTTCTTT
>TRBV6-4|TRBJ2-3|TRBD2|-
CASSDSTSGGSDTQYF
TGTGCCAGCAGTGACTCGACTAGCGGGGGCTCAGATACGCAGTATTTT
>TRBV5-1|TRBJ1-4|TRBD1|-
CASTSDRGPNEKLFF
TGCGCCAGCACCTCGGACAGGGGGCCTAATGAAAAACTGTTTTTT
>TRBV2|TRBJ2-5|-|-
CASSEGMASPYQETQYF
TGTGCCAGCAGTGAAGGAATGGCTTCCCCGTACCAAGAGACCCAGTACTTC
>TRBV11-2|TRBJ1-2|-|many
CASSLRGGGIGYTF
TGTGCCAGCAGCTTACGAGGCGGGGGGATTGGCTACACCTTC
>TRBV5-1|TRBJ2-2|TRBD1|-
CASSSGQGGPGELFF
TGCGCCAGCAGCTCGGGACAGGGAGGCCCCGGGGAGCTGTTTTTT
>TRBV5-1|TRBJ2-3|-|-
CASSPPRPGDTQYF
TGCGCCAGCAGCCCCCCCCGACCGGGAGATACGCAGTATTTT
>TRBV5-6|TRBJ2-7|-|once
CASSFRQGGYEQYF
TGTGCCAGCAGCTTTCGCCAAGGCGGATACGAGCAGTACTTC
>TRBV3-1/TRBV3-2|TRBJ2-5|TRBD2|-
CASSQSSSGEETQYF
TGTGCCAGCAGCCAATCGTCTAGCGGGGAAGAGACCCAGTACTTC
>TRBV5-5|TRBJ1-3|-|-
CASSLYGTGNTIYF
TGTGCCAGCAGCTTGTACGGGACTGGAAACACCATATATTTT
>TRBV12-1|TRBJ2-5|-|-
CASSFGFFHSDLQETQYF
TGTGCCAGCAGCTTTGGATTCTTTCACTCGGACTTACAAGAGACCCAGTACTTC
>TRBV6-1|TRBJ1-2|-|-
CASSGGMVETPRYGYTF
TGTGCCAGCAGTGGAGGGATGGTGGAGACTCCTCGCTATGGCTACACCTTC
>TRBV23-1|TRBJ2-7|TRBD1|-
CASSQFRQGISYEQYF
TGCGCCAGCAGTCAATTTCGACAGGGCATCTCCTACGAGCAGTACTTC
>TRBV6-1|TRBJ1-5|TRBD1|-
CASSDPGGSGQPQHF
TGTGCCAGCAGTGACCCAGGGGGATCCGGTCAGCCCCAGCATTTT
>TRBV4-1|TRBJ1-4|-|-
CASSQAPRADEKLFF
TGCGCCAGCAGCCAAGCCCCCAGGGCTGATGAAAAACTGTTTTTT
>TRBV27|TRBJ2-1|-|-
CASSSSAGSPLWNEQFF
TGTGCCAGCTCCTCCTCGGCCGGGTCTCCGTTATGGAATGAGCAGTTCTTC
>TRBV5-5|TRBJ1-1|-|-
CASSRTVNTEAFF
TGTGCCAGCAGCAGAACGGTGAACACTGAAGCTTTCTTT
>TRBV7-8|TRBJ2-3|TRBD1|-
CASSFRTGKGDTQYF
TGTGCCAGCAGCTTTCGGACAGGGAAGGGAGATACGCAGTATTTT
>TRBV28|TRBJ1-2|-|-
CASNMRDYGYTF
TGTGCCAGCAATATGAGGGACTATGGCTACACCTTC
>TRBV5-6|TRBJ1-5|TRBD1|-
CASSLSRGNQPQHF
TGTGCCAGCAGCTTGTCCAGGGGGAATCAGCCCCAGCATTTT
>TRBV4-3|TRBJ1-6|-|-
CASSPTMVGTNSPLHF
TGCGCCAGCAGCCCGACTATGGTGGGCACGAATTCACCCCTCCACTTT
>TRBV11-2|TRBJ2-3|-|once
CASSLPGTDTQYF
TGTGCCAGCAGCTTACCAGGGACAGATACGCAGTATTTT
>TRBV5-1|TRBJ1-1|-|-
CASSPLGRINTEAFF
TGCGCCAGCAGCCCGTTAGGCAGGATAAACACTGAAGCTTTCTTT